This T cell receptor beta chain was identified during a study of CD8+ T cells in alopecia areata. The length of the CDR3 is 13 residues. V was clipped by 5 bases and J by 8 bases, with 15 bases between them. The germline gives CDR1 MNHEY, CDR2 SMNVEV (reference sequence). The authors extracted RNA and reverse transcribed it into cDNA as the sequencing template. The protocol was immunoSEQ multiplex PCR, while the TCRdb copy is restricted to in-frame clones and leaves out a portion. The table has 120,000 or so clones, roughly two thirds seen once. This clone was found a few times. This TCR derives from a human donor in good health. V usage is TRBV27 and J usage is TRBJ1-2; maybe TRBD1 (6 bases). Specimen: CD4+ T cells sorted from blood. CDR3 region: CASSPGVTKGYTF. The CDR3 nucleotides read TGTGCCAGCAGTCCAGGGGTTACGAAGGGCTACACCTTC.